A selection of T cell receptor beta chains follows, all from one sample in a study of identical twins. TCRdb analysed the 5' RACE reads with MiXCR anew, one entry per CDR3 protein. The table has roughly 500,000 distinct CDR3 sequences, roughly 21% seen once; the top ten hold around 0.9%. This sample also belongs to another study, concerning T cells expressing NK-cell markers.

The sample taken for sequencing was CD4+ T cells sorted from blood. The receptors originated from a woman between 18 and 29 years old in good health. Each CDR3 is given with its conserved first and last residue. A D gene is named only where the DNA matches it firmly. Clone size is stated in some rows and not others, as once, few, many or a class when expanded.

j_gene: TRBJ1-1
abundance: NA
d_gene: NA
v_gene: TRBV5-6
CDR3aa: CASSLGAYYTEAFF
CDR3nt: TGTGCCAGCAGCTTGGGGGCCTACTACACTGAAGCTTTCTTT

j_gene: TRBJ2-7
abundance: NA
d_gene: NA
v_gene: TRBV12-5
CDR3aa: CASGLEWTTLGEQYF
CDR3nt: TGTGCTAGTGGTTTGGAATGGACAACCCTTGGGGAGCAGTACTTC

j_gene: TRBJ2-7
abundance: few
d_gene: NA
v_gene: TRBV7-8
CDR3aa: CASSRPDTYEQYF
CDR3nt: TGTGCCAGCTCCCGACCCGATACCTACGAGCAGTACTTC

j_gene: TRBJ2-1
abundance: many
d_gene: NA
v_gene: TRBV20-1
CDR3aa: CSASWAGINEQFF
CDR3nt: TGCAGTGCTAGTTGGGCCGGGATCAATGAGCAGTTCTTC

j_gene: TRBJ2-3
abundance: few
d_gene: TRBD2
v_gene: TRBV5-1
CDR3aa: CASSLLAGGNTDTQYF
CDR3nt: TGCGCCAGCAGCCTTTTAGCGGGAGGGAACACAGATACGCAGTATTTT

j_gene: TRBJ2-1
abundance: NA
d_gene: TRBD1
v_gene: TRBV2
CDR3aa: CASSAGQGRRNEQFF
CDR3nt: TGTGCCAGCAGTGCAGGACAGGGGAGGAGGAATGAGCAGTTCTTC

j_gene: TRBJ1-1
abundance: few
d_gene: NA
v_gene: TRBV29-1
CDR3aa: CSAGRARNTEAFF
CDR3nt: TGCAGCGCCGGGAGGGCTAGGAACACTGAAGCTTTCTTT

j_gene: TRBJ1-5
abundance: few
d_gene: NA
v_gene: TRBV7-2
CDR3aa: CASSSAGTYGQPQHF
CDR3nt: TGTGCCAGCAGCTCCGCCGGGACCTATGGTCAGCCCCAGCATTTT

j_gene: TRBJ2-1
abundance: few
d_gene: TRBD1
v_gene: TRBV5-1
CDR3aa: CASSGQGLYNEQFF
CDR3nt: TGCGCCAGCTCGGGACAGGGGCTCTACAATGAGCAGTTCTTC

j_gene: TRBJ2-1
abundance: few
d_gene: TRBD2
v_gene: TRBV20-1
CDR3aa: CSARGRLAGGNNEQFF
CDR3nt: TGCAGTGCTAGAGGTCGACTAGCGGGAGGCAACAATGAGCAGTTCTTC

j_gene: TRBJ2-2
abundance: few
d_gene: NA
v_gene: TRBV9
CDR3aa: CASSATSPRSGGELFF
CDR3nt: TGTGCCAGCAGCGCGACTAGTCCCCGGTCTGGCGGGGAGCTGTTTTTT

j_gene: TRBJ1-1
abundance: NA
d_gene: NA
v_gene: TRBV6-5
CDR3aa: CASSSDYGTEAFF
CDR3nt: TGTGCCAGCAGTTCCGATTATGGCACTGAAGCTTTCTTT

j_gene: TRBJ1-3
abundance: few
d_gene: NA
v_gene: TRBV7-9
CDR3aa: CASSLVAIGGNTIYF
CDR3nt: TGTGCCAGCAGCTTAGTAGCCATTGGTGGAAACACCATATATTTT

j_gene: TRBJ1-1
abundance: few
d_gene: NA
v_gene: TRBV5-1
CDR3aa: CASSLQGHGTEAFF
CDR3nt: TGCGCCAGCAGCTTGCAGGGGCACGGCACTGAAGCTTTCTTT

j_gene: TRBJ2-7
abundance: few
d_gene: NA
v_gene: TRBV20-1
CDR3aa: CSAHSNEQYF
CDR3nt: TGCAGTGCCCACAGTAACGAGCAGTACTTC

j_gene: TRBJ2-7
abundance: few
d_gene: NA
v_gene: TRBV10-2
CDR3aa: CASSVRVRGVSYEQYF
CDR3nt: TGCGCCAGCAGTGTAAGGGTCAGGGGAGTCTCCTACGAGCAGTACTTC

j_gene: TRBJ1-5
abundance: few
d_gene: NA
v_gene: TRBV20-1
CDR3aa: CSASEGNDQPQHF
CDR3nt: TGCAGTGCATCGGAGGGAAACGATCAGCCCCAGCATTTT

j_gene: TRBJ2-5
abundance: few
d_gene: NA
v_gene: TRBV10-3
CDR3aa: CATSGTETQYF
CDR3nt: TGTGCCACCTCCGGGACAGAGACCCAGTACTTC

j_gene: TRBJ1-1
abundance: NA
d_gene: NA
v_gene: TRBV5-1
CDR3aa: CASSLGFGAEAFF
CDR3nt: TGCGCCAGCAGCTTGGGTTTCGGCGCTGAAGCTTTCTTT

j_gene: TRBJ2-1
abundance: NA
d_gene: TRBD2
v_gene: TRBV20-1
CDR3aa: CCAPGTSGGLSYNEQFF
CDR3nt: TGCTGTGCGCCCGGGACTAGCGGGGGGCTCTCCTACAATGAGCAGTTCTTC

j_gene: TRBJ1-4
abundance: few
d_gene: TRBD1
v_gene: TRBV5-1
CDR3aa: CASSMGQGHEKLFF
CDR3nt: TGCGCCAGCAGCATGGGACAGGGACATGAAAAACTGTTTTTT

j_gene: TRBJ2-1
abundance: many
d_gene: NA
v_gene: TRBV12-3/TRBV12-4
CDR3aa: CASSLVGGNNEQFF
CDR3nt: TGTGCCAGCAGTTTAGTGGGAGGCAACAATGAGCAGTTCTTC

j_gene: TRBJ2-1
abundance: NA
d_gene: TRBD2
v_gene: TRBV7-2
CDR3aa: CASSTSGRSYNEQFF
CDR3nt: TGTGCCAGCAGCACCAGCGGGAGATCCTACAATGAGCAGTTCTTC

j_gene: TRBJ1-2
abundance: NA
d_gene: NA
v_gene: TRBV20-1
CDR3aa: CSARDNSQFYGYTF
CDR3nt: TGCAGTGCTAGAGATAACAGCCAGTTCTATGGCTACACCTTC

j_gene: TRBJ2-7
abundance: NA
d_gene: NA
v_gene: TRBV20-1
CDR3aa: CSARRTMGSEQYF
CDR3nt: TGCAGTGCTAGACGGACTATGGGCTCCGAGCAGTACTTC